Below, 7 T cell receptor beta chains from the same sample are listed, as sequenced in a study of cytomegalovirus exposure and HLA in healthy donors. With 60 Vbeta and 13 Jbeta primers, the PCR was carried out. Produced via immunoSEQ multiplex PCR; TCRdb's table is partial and in-frame only. The sample has 210,000 or so clones, over 80% seen once. The sequencing sample was made of PBMCs. These receptors all stem from a boy aged 2-15 years in good health and CMV-seronegative.

The V gene is TRBV20-1, the J gene TRBJ1-1, with TRBD1 as a possible D gene (6 bases). The germline V gene encodes CDR1 DFQATT and CDR2 SNEGSKA (reference sequence). Trimming took off 6 bases at V and 5 bases at J, with 10 bases between the two ends. The CDR3 sequence is 11 residues long. CDR3 in amino acids: CSADQGTEAFF. The DNA for the CDR3 is TGCAGTGCGGACCAGGGGACTGAAGCTTTCTTT.

DNA for the CDR3: TGTGCCAGCAGTCCCCGGACGGCGGGGACTAATGAAAAACTGTTTTTT. It yields the protein CASSPRTAGTNEKLFF. The chain uses TRBV27 and TRBJ1-4, with D uncertain. The CDR3 consists of 16 residues. Germline CDR1 reads MNHEY; CDR2 reads SMNVEV (reference sequence). V shed 5 bases and J shed 2 bases, with 15 bases lying between them.

The chain carries TRBV7-8 and TRBJ1-2; 8 bases agree with TRBD1. The CDR3 is 14 amino acids. From germline, CDR1 is SGHVS and CDR2 FQNEAQ. Unmatched junction bases numbered 5, after V lost 1 base and J lost 7 bases. CDR3 nucleotides: TGTGCCAGCAGCTTAGACAGGGGGTCCACTGGCTACACCTTC. Encoded protein: CASSLDRGSTGYTF.

The chain combines TRBV19 with TRBJ1-4, with 8 bases aligning to TRBD1. Germline V gives CDR1 LNHDA, CDR2 SQIVND (reference sequence). V gave up 7 bases and J gave up 7 bases; unmatched junction bases: 8. The CDR3 spans 14 residues. The CDR3 spells CASTTGTGFEKLFF. Written as DNA, the CDR3 is TGTGCCAGTACCACCGGGACAGGATTTGAAAAACTGTTTTTT.

The chain has TRBV30 and TRBJ2-7, with 9 bases lining up with TRBD1. Germline V CDR1 and CDR2: GTSNPN, SVGIG (reference sequence). The J segment lost 2 bases and the V segment lost 5 bases, leaving 4 bases of the junction unmatched. This CDR3 spans 13 amino acids. The CDR3 nucleotides are TGTGCCTGGGGGACAGGGCCGACCTACGAGCAGTACTTC. Residues: CAWGTGPTYEQYF.

The V gene is TRBV13, the J gene TRBJ2-5; possibly TRBD2 for D (6 bases). The CDR3 is 15 amino acids. The V gene lost 4 bases and the J gene lost 11 bases, with 23 bases spanning the gap. CDR1 is PRHDT, CDR2 FYEKMQ, per germline (reference sequence). CDR3 bases: TGTGCCAGCAGCTCTCAGGGAATTCCTCGTCGGGAGCAGTACTTC. It encodes CASSSQGIPRREQYF. The entire variable domain, with the rest obtained from reference TRBV13 and TRBJ2-5, is as follows: AAGVIQSPRHLIKEKRETATLKCYPIPRHDTVYWYQQGPGQDPQFLISFYEKMQSDKGSIPDRFSAQQFSDYHSELNMSSLELGDSALYFCASSSQGIPRREQYFGPGTRLLVL.

V usage is TRBV6-5 and J usage is TRBJ1-1, with no clear D. Germline V CDR1 and CDR2: MNHEY, SVGAGI. The V end lost 2 bases, the J end lost 7 bases, and 14 bases lay between the germline ends. The CDR3 covers 14 residues. The CDR3 bases are TGTGCCAGCAGTTACCCCGACGGCCGAGGTGAAGCTTTCTTT. Its protein product is CASSYPDGRGEAFF.